This entry lists 26 T cell receptor beta chains sequenced from one sample in a study of blood T cells in healthy people across ages. A J-beta primer mix and a sample-barcoded 5' primer were used in a second PCR of about 7 to 12 cycles. TCRdb passed the 5' RACE reads through MiXCR, listing each CDR3 protein once. The table lists about 1.4 million distinct CDR3 sequences, roughly 59% of them singletons, with 6.5% to 8.5% in the top ten. Sequencing was done on a sample of blood. The receptors stem from a man younger than 30 in good health.

This chain joins TRBV7-9 and TRBJ1-4, with D uncertain. Per germline, CDR1 SEHNR and CDR2 FQNEAQ (reference sequence). The ends were cut back, 5 bases at V and 4 bases at J, with 14 bases in the middle. The CDR3 runs to 15 residues. CDR3 coding DNA: TGTGCCAGCAGCATAGACGGGATGGTTAATGAAAAACTGTTTTTT. The encoded protein is CASSIDGMVNEKLFF.

This clonotype was counted a few times. Here the CDR3 reads CASSQARVVDRPSNEQFF. Written as DNA, the CDR3 is TGTGCCAGCAGCCAAGCTCGTGTGGTGGACCGTCCCTCGAATGAGCAGTTCTTC. The chain employs TRBV3-1 and TRBJ2-1; the D is unclear. The CDR3 consists of 18 residues. Germline CDR1 LGHDT, CDR2 YNNKEL (reference sequence). V was trimmed by 1 base and J by 7 bases, leaving 23 bases between them.

The V gene is TRBV12-3 or TRBV12-4, the J gene TRBJ2-4; no reliable D call. Near its end, the DNA agrees better with TRBJ2-7, so the J call may be wrong. CDR3 length: 14 residues. CDR3 protein: CASSLPGRFYEQYF. The CDR3 DNA follows: TGTGCCAGCAGTTTACCCGGACGATTCTACGAGCAGTACTTC.

V and J are TRBV5-1 and TRBJ2-5; D might be TRBD2 (5 bases). The CDR3 loop spans 16 amino acids. Germline V gene sequence: CDR1 SGHRS, CDR2 YFSETQ. Trimming left V 4 bases short and J 1 base short, with 17 bases between. Here the CDR3 DNA reads TGCGCCAGCAGCGAGGGAAATAGTGGAATCCAAGAGACCCAGTACTTC. Translating it yields CASSEGNSGIQETQYF.

The chain links TRBV2 to TRBJ2-1; the D is unclear. CDR1 and CDR2 from the germline V gene are SNHLY and FYNNEI. The CDR3 has 16 residues. The germline V and J ends were trimmed by 11 bases and 1 base, with 21 bases remaining between them. CDR3 nucleotides: TGTGCCTCCAGCACGGACCGAACCTCTTCCTACAATGAGCAGTTCTTC. It is translated as CASSTDRTSSYNEQFF. Full variable domain (rest looked up from reference TRBV2 and TRBJ2-1): EPEVTQTPSHQVTQMGQEVILRCVPISNHLYFYWYRQILGQKVEFLVSFYNNEISEKSEIFDDQFSVERPDGSNFTLKIRSTKLEDSAMYFCASSTDRTSSYNEQFFGPGTRLTVL.

This clonotype has a handful of counts. V gene TRBV6-6 combines with J gene TRBJ1-2; unclear D gene. The CDR3 consists of 14 residues. V was trimmed by 5 bases and J by 3 bases, leaving 13 bases between them. CDR1 is MNHNY, CDR2 SVGAGI, per germline (reference sequence). The CDR3 DNA reads TGTGCCAGCAGTGACCTCCGGGAGGACTATGGCTACACCTTC. Amino acid sequence: CASSDLREDYGYTF.

As regards this clonotype: Its ends do not fully match the called genes, so a read error is possible. The J gene is TRBJ2-3, the V gene TRBV4-1, with D possibly TRBD2 on 6 matching bases. This CDR3 has 17 residues. CDR1 is MGHRA and CDR2 is YSYEKL in the germline V gene. CDR3 DNA sequence: TGCTCCAGCAGCCAAGATGGGGCGGGGTATAGCACAGATACGCAGTATTTT. Encoded protein: CSSSQDGAGYSTDTQYF.

The chain combines TRBV4-2 with TRBJ2-4; 9 nucleotides agree with TRBD2. Judging by the DNA end, TRBJ2-7 fits better; the J call may be wrong. The CDR3 has 15 residues. CDR1 and CDR2 (germline): LGHNA, YNFKEQ. The CDR3 reads CASSLTSGLAYEQYF. Here the CDR3 DNA reads TGTGCCAGCAGCCTCACCTCTGGACTAGCGTACGAGCAGTACTTC.

The V call is TRBV6-5, the J call TRBJ2-2; tentatively, D is TRBD1 (6 bases). V lost 0 bases and J 1 base, leaving 15 bases between the germline ends. The germline V gene encodes CDR1 MNHEY and CDR2 SVGAGI. The CDR3 is 18 residues long. CDR3 coding DNA: TGTGCCAGCAGTTACTCGGGACACGGAAAAAAGAACACCGGGGAGCTGTTTTTT. Its protein is CASSYSGHGKKNTGELFF.

For this clonotype: One end of the junction varies from germline; a read error may be responsible. The chain joins TRBV28 to TRBJ2-7; the match to TRBD1 covers 9 bases. The CDR3 is 15 amino acids. Germline V gene lookup returns CDR1 MDHEN and CDR2 SYDVKM. The CDR3 is CAGSSSDRGIYEQYF. The DNA for the CDR3 is TGTGCCGGCAGTTCCTCGGACAGGGGTATCTACGAGCAGTACTTC.

The gene calls are TRBV25-1 and TRBJ1-2; 7 bases match TRBD1. V was pared by 5 bases and J by 2 bases, with 8 bases of the junction left unmatched. The CDR3 length is 15 residues. Germline V gene lookup returns CDR1 MGHDK and CDR2 SYGVNS. Written as DNA, the CDR3 is TGTGCCAGCAGTTCTACAGGGGCCCTCAACTATGGCTACACCTTC. It specifies CASSSTGALNYGYTF.

The table lists this clonotype with a few counts. The chain links TRBV4-2 to TRBJ2-3; 7 bases agree with TRBD2. V was pared by 0 bases and J by 1 base, with 4 bases of the junction left unmatched. The germline gives CDR1 LGHNA, CDR2 YNFKEQ. The CDR3 contains 16 residues. CDR3 sequence (DNA): TGTGCCAGCAGCCAAGATACGAGCGGGGGCACAGATACGCAGTATTTT. It is translated as CASSQDTSGGTDTQYF.

This clonotype has only one observation. The V and J genes are TRBV6-5 and TRBJ2-1; D ambiguous. CDR1 MNHEY and CDR2 SVGAGI come from the germline V gene. With 0 bases removed from V and 4 bases from J, the gap between germline ends came to 22 bases. This CDR3 has 19 residues. This CDR3 reads CASSYSAQRRRIAYNEQFF. The CDR3, as DNA: TGTGCCAGCAGTTACTCAGCTCAACGACGGAGAATCGCGTACAATGAGCAGTTCTTC.

The chain has TRBV5-6 and TRBJ2-1; unclear D gene. Germline V gives CDR1 SGHDT, CDR2 YYEEEE. The CDR3 is 12 residues long. Trimming cost V 4 bases and J 6 bases, with 8 bases left between them. This chain's CDR3 is CASSLHLNEQFF. CDR3 in DNA: TGTGCCAGCAGCCTACATCTCAATGAGCAGTTCTTC.

This chain connects TRBV6-5 to TRBJ2-4; 9 positions agree with TRBD2. Near its end, the DNA agrees better with TRBJ2-7, so the J call may be wrong. Germline CDR1 MNHEY, CDR2 SVGAGI. The CDR3 spans 16 residues. The CDR3, as DNA: TGTGCCAGCAGTTACTCTCCTAGCGGGATCACCTACGAGCAGTACTTC. Translation: CASSYSPSGITYEQYF.

As regards this clonotype: An end of the junction differs from the germline gene, which may be a read error. This chain links TRBV10-1 with TRBJ2-1; D call uncertain. The CDR3 has 13 amino acids. The germline gives CDR1 WNHNN, CDR2 SYGVQD (reference sequence). The DNA of the CDR3 is TGCGCCAGCGGTGAGTCGGGTGCAAATGAGCAGTTCTTC. Translation: CASGESGANEQFF.

The chain joins TRBV20-1 to TRBJ2-7; D unclear. This CDR3 has 13 residues. Germline CDR1 and CDR2: DFQATT and SNEGSKA (reference sequence). With 1 base removed from V and 7 bases from J, the gap between germline ends came to 14 bases. The CDR3 DNA reads TGCAGTGCTAGAGCTTCTGGCGGTGGAGAGCAGTACTTC. This sequence encodes CSARASGGGEQYF.

The chain uses TRBV29-1 and TRBJ2-1; 7 bases are a match to TRBD2. Germline V CDR1 and CDR2: SQVTM, ANQGSEA. Unmatched junction bases numbered 15, after V lost 7 bases and J lost 9 bases. CDR3 length: 14 residues. The CDR3 nucleotides are TGCAGCGCCCGTAGCGGGTTCCCCTCTGGTGAGCAGTTCTTC. Translated, it gives CSARSGFPSGEQFF.

This clonotype has only a few counts. V is TRBV3-1 and J is TRBJ2-7; 12 bases fit TRBD2. Germline V gene lookup returns CDR1 LGHDT and CDR2 YNNKEL (reference sequence). V was clipped by 0 bases and J by 3 bases; unmatched bases: 12. The CDR3 consists of 19 residues. In nucleotides, the CDR3 is TGTGCCAGCAGCCAAGAAGAAGGACTAGCGGGACCCAACTTCTACGAGCAGTACTTC. As protein: CASSQEEGLAGPNFYEQYF.

This chain joins TRBV11-2 and TRBJ2-5, with 7 nucleotides matching TRBD1. In germline, CDR1 is SGHAT, CDR2 FQNNGV. The V and J ends lost 5 bases and 2 bases, in that order; junction bases with no gene match: 5. This CDR3 spans 14 amino acids. Here the CDR3 reads CASSIRGTQETQYF. The CDR3 DNA follows: TGTGCCAGCAGCATCAGGGGGACACAAGAGACCCAGTACTTC.

The CDR3 is CASSYTGGNPNEQYF. The CDR3 DNA follows: TGTGCCAGCAGTTACACGGGAGGGAATCCCAATGAGCAGTACTTC. V and J are TRBV6-5 and TRBJ2-1, with TRBD2 matching 8 bases. The J call may not be correct, given that the DNA end is closer to TRBJ2-7. The CDR3 loop spans 15 amino acids. CDR1 is MNHEY, CDR2 SVGAGI, per germline.

J is TRBJ1-2 and V is TRBV29-1; tentatively, D is TRBD1 (5 bases). The germline V and J ends were trimmed by 7 bases and 0 bases, with 21 bases remaining between them. The CDR3 is 16 amino acids. Looked up from germline, CDR1 is SQVTM and CDR2 is ANQGSEA. Here the CDR3 reads CSAAGGRGRSNYGYTF. In DNA form, the CDR3 reads TGCAGCGCCGCTGGGGGGAGGGGACGATCTAACTATGGCTACACCTTC. The whole variable domain, filled in from reference TRBV29-1 and TRBJ1-2, reads SAVISQKPSRDICQRGTSLTIQCQVDSQVTMMFWYRQQPGQSLTLIATANQGSEATYESGFVIDKFPISRPNLTFSTLTVSNMSPEDSSIYLCSAAGGRGRSNYGYTFGSGTRLTVV.

The gene calls are TRBV4-1 and TRBJ2-7, with 7 nucleotides matching TRBD1. V trimming: 0 bases; J trimming: 2 bases; junction bases outside the gene matches: 4. The CDR3 consists of 15 residues. Germline V lookup: CDR1 MGHRA, CDR2 YSYEKL. The CDR3 nucleotides read TGCGCCAGCAGCCAAGAGGGACAGACTCCCTACGAGCAGTACTTC. Translated: CASSQEGQTPYEQYF.

This chain uses TRBV6-5 with TRBJ2-1; TRBD1 is a possible D gene (6 bases). CDR3 length: 13 amino acids. With 2 bases removed from V and 7 bases from J, the gap between germline ends came to 9 bases. In germline, CDR1 is MNHEY, CDR2 SVGAGI. CDR3 in DNA: TGTGCCAGCAGTTACAACCAGGGGAATGAGCAGTTCTTC. Its translation is CASSYNQGNEQFF.

This clonotype has just a few counts. The chain is built from TRBV29-1 and TRBJ2-7; TRBD2 matches 12 bases. The CDR3 is 16 residues long. CDR1 is SQVTM and CDR2 is ANQGSEA in the germline V gene. V gave up 4 bases and J gave up 5 bases; unmatched junction bases: 12. The CDR3 nucleotides are TGCAGCGTTGTTCTTCCACTAGCGGGGGGTTGGGACGAGCAGTACTTC. It specifies CSVVLPLAGGWDEQYF.

V gene TRBV7-9 combines with J gene TRBJ2-7; D unclear. CDR3 length: 12 amino acids. From germline, CDR1 is SEHNR and CDR2 FQNEAQ (reference sequence). Trimming removed 1 base from V and 9 bases from J, with 10 bases in between. This CDR3 reads CASSLDGGVQYF. Written as DNA, the CDR3 is TGTGCCAGCAGCTTAGATGGCGGCGTGCAGTACTTC. The full variable domain, in which reference TRBV7-9 and TRBJ2-7 provide the parts outside the CDR3, is DTGVSQNPRHKITKRGQNVTFRCDPISEHNRLYWYRQTLGQGPEFLTYFQNEAQLEKSRLLSDRFSAERPKGSFSTLEIQRTEQGDSAMYLCASSLDGGVQYFGPGTRLTVT.